Listed here are 10 T cell receptor beta chains from one sample, sequenced in a study of OX40 agonist ivuxolimab in advanced cancers. Sequencing was performed with immunoSEQ multiplex PCR; in TCRdb, only in-frame clones are kept and a portion is missing. The sample contains 65,000 to 85,000 clones, about 90% of which appear only once. Sequenced here: CD4+ or CD8+ T cells sorted from blood, sampled in a trial of the OX40 agonist ivuxolimab. All receptors derive from an adult with an advanced solid tumor such as melanoma, head and neck, liver or kidney cancer.

In this sample, this clone turned up a few times. The chain combines TRBV6-6 with TRBJ2-1, with 7 bases fitting TRBD2. The CDR3 consists of 14 residues. Germline V gene sequence: CDR1 MNHNY, CDR2 SVGAGI (reference sequence). Trimming at V came to 4 bases and at J to 8 bases, leaving 8 bases not matched to a gene. CDR3 in DNA: TGTGCCAGCAGTTGGGGACTAAGGATTGATGAGCAGTTCTTC. It codes for CASSWGLRIDEQFF.

The CDR3 sequence: CASSDSTRLQETQYF. DNA for the CDR3: TGCGCCAGCAGCGACTCCACACGACTTCAAGAGACCCAGTACTTC. V is TRBV5-1 and J is TRBJ2-5; D not resolved. CDR1 SGHRS and CDR2 YFSETQ come from the germline V gene. The CDR3 has 15 amino acids. V lost 4 bases and J 2 bases, leaving 15 bases between the germline ends.

The CDR3 spells CASSPGTTLSHEQYF. CDR3 bases: TGTGCCAGCAGCCCCGGGACTACCCTAAGCCACGAGCAGTACTTC. The V call is TRBV13, the J call TRBJ2-7; 7 nucleotides line up with TRBD2. V shed 5 bases, J shed 5 bases, and the junction held 12 bases outside the gene matches. From germline, CDR1 is PRHDT and CDR2 FYEKMQ (reference sequence). The CDR3 sequence is 15 residues long.

This clone was seen a single time. The chain uses TRBV19 and TRBJ2-7; a weak D match, TRBD2 (5 bases). This CDR3 spans 16 amino acids. The germline gives CDR1 LNHDA, CDR2 SQIVND (reference sequence). V was trimmed by 6 bases and J by 0 bases, leaving 18 bases between them. CDR3 amino acids: CASSMSFKGASYEQYF. CDR3 nucleotides: TGTGCCAGTAGCATGTCCTTTAAGGGAGCCTCCTACGAGCAGTACTTC.

In this sample, this clone turned up once. This rearrangement joins TRBV5-1 to TRBJ2-3; TRBD2 aligns across 15 bases. V shed 3 bases and J 7 bases; nucleotides not matched to a gene: 3. This CDR3 contains 15 residues. CDR1 and CDR2 from the germline V gene are SGHRS and YFSETQ. The DNA of the CDR3 is TGCGCCAGCAGCTCCGGGACTAGCGGGGGGAATACGCAGTATTTT. Encoded protein: CASSSGTSGGNTQYF.

The CDR3 nucleotides are TGCGCCAGCAGCTTGGGAGGGTCGGATTCACCCCTCCACTTT. This codes for CASSLGGSDSPLHF. This chain connects TRBV5-1 to TRBJ1-6; the D is unclear. CDR1 SGHRS and CDR2 YFSETQ come from the germline V gene. V lost 0 bases and J lost 8, with 9 bases in between. The CDR3 runs 14 residues.

As for this clone: Other DNA sequences in the same sample also yield this CDR3. J is TRBJ2-7 and V is TRBV5-1; D not resolved. CDR3 length equals 12 residues. CDR1 and CDR2 (germline): SGHRS, YFSETQ. Between the trimmed V and J ends, which lost 0 bases and 5 bases, there was a span of 6 bases. In nucleotides, the CDR3 is TGCGCCAGCAGCTTGGCCGGTAACGAGCAGTACTTC. It encodes CASSLAGNEQYF.

This rearrangement joins TRBV27 to TRBJ1-1, with 10 bases matching TRBD1. The V gene's germline CDR1 is MNHEY and CDR2 SMNVEV (reference sequence). The V segment lost 4 bases and the J segment 5 bases; nucleotides outside the gene matches: 13. This CDR3 contains 17 residues. The CDR3 spells CASSSFIRQGAKTEAFF. The CDR3 coding sequence is TGTGCCAGCAGTTCCTTCATTAGACAGGGGGCGAAGACTGAAGCTTTCTTT.

V usage is TRBV9 and J usage is TRBJ2-1, with a tentative D call TRBD1 (5 bases). The CDR3 totals 17 residues. Per the germline V gene, CDR1 is SGDLS and CDR2 is YYNGEE. V was clipped by 0 bases and J by 2 bases, with 15 bases between them. The CDR3 region has the DNA TGTGCCAGCAGCGTAGGAGGTGGGGCGGCTACCTACAATGAGCAGTTCTTC. It encodes CASSVGGGAATYNEQFF.

This clone has just a few counts. The V gene is TRBV28, the J gene TRBJ1-5; D might be TRBD1 (6 bases). CDR3 size: 14 residues. Germline values: CDR1 MDHEN, CDR2 SYDVKM. V was cut by 7 bases and J by 6 bases, with 16 bases left in between. In DNA form, the CDR3 reads TGTGCCAGCACCAAACCCTCAGGGGTTCAGCCCCAGCATTTT. It encodes CASTKPSGVQPQHF.